The T cell receptor (beta chain) described here comes from a study of blood T cell repertoires in COVID-19. The CDR3 length is 14 residues. Germline V gene lookup returns CDR1 LGHDT and CDR2 YNNKEL (reference sequence). With V trimmed by 1 base and J by 4 bases, 2 bases remained unmatched. The method was immunoSEQ multiplex PCR; TCRdb's version includes in-frame clones alone and lacks a portion of them. The sample contains more than 45,000 clones, around 85% of which appear only once. Sequenced input: peripheral blood. The chain carries TRBV3-1 (or the pseudogene TRBV3-2) and TRBJ1-1; TRBD1 matches at 8 bases. The origin of this receptor is a woman older than 75 with acute or convalescent COVID-19. The CDR3 coding sequence is TGTGCCAGCAGCCAAGTCACAGGGGGCACTGAAGCTTTCTTT. Its translation: CASSQVTGGTEAFF.